This T cell receptor beta chain is drawn from a study of radiation and T cells in renal cell carcinoma. The CDR3 consists of 16 residues. Specified time point: baseline pretreatment blood. The treatment is: 15 Gy SBRT to primary tumor, nephrectomy 4 weeks later. Profiling relied on immunoSEQ multiplex PCR, and the TCRdb table lists in-frame clones only, not all of them. In the table there are over 45,000 clones, roughly 79% of which are singletons. The receptor's source is a man aged 55 to 69 with renal cell carcinoma. J is TRBJ1-2 and V is TRBV21-1; no DNA check was done on the table's D call, TRBD1. TRBV21-1 constitutes a pseudogene. The material sequenced was blood, taken from a patient whose treatment included radiotherapy and nephrectomy. CDR3: CASSKAPLDRRKGYTF. CDR3 sequence (DNA): TGTGCCAGCAGCAAAGCTCCCCTAGACAGACGTAAAGGCTACACCTTC.